This TCR beta chain emerged from a study of cytomegalovirus exposure and HLA in healthy donors. TCRdb keeps only in-frame clones here, not all; method: immunoSEQ multiplex PCR. The sample lists 80,000 or so clones, 95% seen once, with about 0.7% in the top ten. This CDR3 is 16 amino acids long. The ends lost 2 bases at V and 4 bases at J; junction bases unmatched: 7. Germline V gene data show CDR1 as MNHNY and CDR2 as SVGAGI (reference sequence). This chain uses TRBV6-6 with TRBJ2-7; 11 nucleotides align to TRBD1. Sequenced input: PBMCs. The TCR was taken from a young woman in good health and CMV-seronegative. The CDR3 coding sequence is TGTGCCAGCAGTTACCGTCGGGACAGGGGGGGGTACGAGCAGTACTTC. This sequence encodes CASSYRRDRGGYEQYF.